One TCR beta chain is described in this entry. The sample holds one count of this clone. Its antigen remains undetermined. No clone much larger than this one lies a single base away; base qualities are absent. This sample stems from a study of T cell changes during pregnancy in multiple sclerosis (dated by TCRdb to about 2019). Context from the whole study: The study examined how the T cell repertoire changed over the course of pregnancy in women with multiple sclerosis.

From the cysteine up to the phenylalanine, the CDR3 has a length of 15 residues. The only DNA kept is the CDR3, 45 bases in frame from the first base. Germline trimming amounts to 5 bases on V and 11 bases on J, with 15 as the count of junction bases outside the gene matches. Reading the germline V gene gives CDR1 SGHAT and CDR2 FQNNGV. The library was made by the immunoSEQ multiplex PCR assay. Here the immuneACCESS table is served through TCRdb, limited to in-frame sequences with V and J called. Missing clones are a known gap in these copies; in checked studies unresolved V genes cover under half, and the rest lacks a known reason. Across this sample there are over 90,000 clones, with around 93% seen only once. The top ten clones comprise approximately 0.9% of the sample.

This TCR was sampled from a female donor with multiple sclerosis, enrolled in a pregnancy study. Sequenced material: peripheral blood, taken before pregnancy. The sequence links TRBV11-2 to TRBJ1-1, with 9 middle bases fitting TRBD1. The DNA sequence reads TGTGCCAGCAGCCCCAATTGGGACAGGGCCTACGGGGCTTTCTTT. Its protein is CASSPNWDRAYGAFF.